The 10 T cell receptor beta chains presented below share a single source sample, sequenced in a study of CD8+CD57+ T cells in acquired aplastic anemia. Template material for TCR beta VDJ and CDR3 profiling consisted of genomic DNA. TCRdb redid the calling of the reads with MiXCR, one entry per CDR3 protein. The sample has roughly 80,000 distinct CDR3 sequences, under 80% seen once. Patients who underwent sequencing had shown CD8+CD57+ cell expansion by flow cytometry. The specimen sequenced was sorted CD4+, CD8+, or CD8+CD57+ T cells (not recorded which) from PBMCs. Every receptor here comes from a human donor with aplastic anemia.

The table lists this clonotype with a few counts. The J gene is TRBJ2-7, the V gene TRBV7-9; D possibly corresponds to TRBD1 (6 bases). The CDR3 runs 15 residues. CDR1 SEHNR and CDR2 FQNEAQ come from the germline V gene (reference sequence). V was shortened by 3 bases and J by 2 bases, with 14 bases between the two germline ends. In DNA, the CDR3 is TGTGCCAGCAGCTTTAGGGACACGGATACCTACGAGCAGTACTTC. It translates to CASSFRDTDTYEQYF. Full variable domain (outside the CDR3, taken from reference TRBV7-9 and TRBJ2-7): DTGVSQNPRHKITKRGQNVTFRCDPISEHNRLYWYRQTLGQGPEFLTYFQNEAQLEKSRLLSDRFSAERPKGSFSTLEIQRTEQGDSAMYLCASSFRDTDTYEQYFGPGTRLTVT.

This chain connects TRBV10-3 to TRBJ2-7; 8 bases map to TRBD1. The CDR3 loop spans 12 amino acids. Trimming removed 8 bases from V and 4 bases from J; junction bases left unmatched: 4. Germline V gene sequence: CDR1 ENHRY, CDR2 SYGVKD. The CDR3 here is CAIATGGYEQYF. The CDR3, as DNA: TGTGCCATCGCAACAGGGGGATACGAGCAGTACTTC.

V and J are TRBV20-1 and TRBJ1-6; tentative D call: TRBD1 (5 bases). The CDR3 is made up of 15 amino acids. V lost 1 base to trimming and J lost 3 bases, with 10 bases between them. From germline, CDR1 is DFQATT and CDR2 SNEGSKA (reference sequence). CDR3 nucleotide sequence: TGCAGTGCTAGAGGGGGCAGCGACTATAATTCACCCCTCCACTTT. Its protein product is CSARGGSDYNSPLHF.

This clonotype was seen a handful of times. This sequence joins TRBV24-1 and TRBJ1-5; the D gene is possibly TRBD1 (6 bases). The length of the CDR3 is 15 residues. Between the trimmed V and J ends, which lost 3 bases and 5 bases, there was a span of 13 bases. Per the germline V gene, CDR1 is KGHDR and CDR2 is SFDVKD. As DNA, the CDR3 is TGTGCCACCAGTGATAGGACAGACCCCGATCAGCCCCAGCATTTT. This sequence encodes CATSDRTDPDQPQHF.

The chain is built from TRBV29-1 and TRBJ2-1, with D unclear. CDR1 and CDR2 (germline): SQVTM, ANQGSEA. Trimming stripped 4 bases from V and 5 bases from J, with 9 bases between. The CDR3 sequence is 12 residues long. The CDR3: CSVGRADNEQFF. Here the CDR3 DNA reads TGCAGCGTTGGTCGGGCCGACAATGAGCAGTTCTTC.

The rearrangement links TRBV27 to TRBJ1-6; a weak D match, TRBD1 (6 bases). The CDR3 has 14 residues. Between the trimmed V and J ends, which lost 3 bases and 7 bases, there was a span of 10 bases. CDR1 is MNHEY, CDR2 SMNVEV, per germline (reference sequence). The CDR3 DNA is TGTGCCAGCAGTTTCTACAGGGACAATTCACCCCTCCACTTT. Its translation is CASSFYRDNSPLHF.

This clonotype was detected many times. V is TRBV7-9 and J is TRBJ2-7; 7 nucleotides match TRBD2. Trimming took 6 bases from V and 2 from J; bases not matched to a gene: 7. This CDR3 has 14 amino acids. Germline V gene lookup returns CDR1 SEHNR and CDR2 FQNEAQ (reference sequence). CDR3 sequence: CASSSSGTPYEQYF. CDR3 bases: TGTGCCAGCAGTTCTAGCGGCACCCCCTACGAGCAGTACTTC.

This rearrangement joins TRBV19 to TRBJ1-1, with TRBD1 matching 7 bases. CDR1 is LNHDA, CDR2 SQIVND, per germline (reference sequence). The junction had 1 base not matched to a gene; V was cut back by 6 bases and J by 0 bases. The CDR3 spans 13 residues. The CDR3: CASRDRLNTEAFF. The CDR3 region has the DNA TGTGCCAGTAGGGACAGGCTGAACACTGAAGCTTTCTTT.

To note about this clonotype: A read error may account for a junction end that differs from germline. The chain recombines TRBV29-1 with TRBJ2-6, with TRBD1 matching over 8 bases. The CDR3 runs to 17 residues. Germline V gene lookup returns CDR1 SQVTM and CDR2 ANQGSEA. The CDR3 loop reads CSVEDLTGESGADVLTF. In nucleotides, the CDR3 is TGCAGCGTTGAAGATTTGACAGGGGAATCTGGGGCCGACGTCCTGACTTTC.

V and J are TRBV11-2 and TRBJ2-3; perhaps D is TRBD1 or TRBD2 (6 bases each). The germline gives CDR1 SGHAT, CDR2 FQNNGV. The CDR3 is 15 residues long. Deletions cut 5 bases from V and 5 bases from J, with 17 bases between. CDR3 protein: CASSLLPGGGDTQYF. CDR3 DNA sequence: TGTGCCAGCAGCCTTCTCCCCGGGGGCGGAGATACGCAGTATTTT.